The T cell receptor (beta chain) under discussion was sequenced for a study of identical twins. TCRdb reprocessed the 5' RACE reads via MiXCR and lists one record per CDR3 protein. There are some 730,000 distinct CDR3 sequences in the sample; roughly 18% occur only once, and roughly 13% lies in the top ten. Germline CDR1 SQVTM, CDR2 ANQGSEA. The CDR3 is made up of 13 amino acids. V lost 3 bases to trimming and J lost 4 bases, with 12 bases between them. This clonotype showed up just once. These same data were also listed under a study on T cells expressing NK-cell markers. From that second work: Repertoire data for TCR beta were derived from sorted T cells (CD3+CD56+NKG2C+, CD3+CD56+NKG2C- and CD3+CD56-NKG2C+). Seven sequenced donors out of eight were HCMV-seropositive, one seronegative. In a handful of donors, dominant clonotypes made up about 25-65% of CD3+CD56-NKG2C+ cells.

The TCR was taken from a woman aged 18-29 years in good health. The chain recombines TRBV29-1 with TRBJ1-2; no clear D. The source material was PBMCs. CDR3 loop: CSVEYEGSYGYTF. The CDR3 region has the DNA TGCAGCGTTGAGTACGAGGGTAGCTATGGCTACACCTTC.